The clone carrying this T cell receptor (beta chain) has just a few counts. No antigen is known for it. The sample is drawn from a study of T-cell reconstitution after alpha-beta-depleted transplantation in children. Germline CDR1 and CDR2: MNHEY and SMNVEV (reference sequence). The CDR3 consists of 13 residues. Trimming pared 3 bases from V and 2 bases from J, leaving 7 bases between. Study observations and caveats: T-cell counts and diversity at one year following transplant were attributed mainly to newly produced T cells. The study traced high day-60 TCRbeta diversity in some patients to surviving recipient T cells and thymic progenitors. Reportedly, only several hundred clones from non-depleted graft cells drove alpha-beta T-cell counts at about two months.

The library targeted TCRbeta and was prepared with unique molecular identifiers. TCRdb re-called the PCR reads through MiXCR, storing one row per CDR3 protein. The sample has fewer than 1 million distinct CDR3 sequences, less than 20% seen once. This TCR came from a male patient younger than 18 who had a stem cell transplant for acute lymphoblastic leukemia, so the T cells may come from the graft donor. The starting material was PBMCs, mostly from graft donor cells, obtained 360 days after TCRalphabeta/CD19-depleted stem cell transplant. The rearrangement links TRBV27 to TRBJ1-2; D unclear. For the CDR3, the DNA is TGTGCCAGCAGTTTCGAACAGAACTATGGCTACACCTTC. Its protein product is CASSFEQNYGYTF.